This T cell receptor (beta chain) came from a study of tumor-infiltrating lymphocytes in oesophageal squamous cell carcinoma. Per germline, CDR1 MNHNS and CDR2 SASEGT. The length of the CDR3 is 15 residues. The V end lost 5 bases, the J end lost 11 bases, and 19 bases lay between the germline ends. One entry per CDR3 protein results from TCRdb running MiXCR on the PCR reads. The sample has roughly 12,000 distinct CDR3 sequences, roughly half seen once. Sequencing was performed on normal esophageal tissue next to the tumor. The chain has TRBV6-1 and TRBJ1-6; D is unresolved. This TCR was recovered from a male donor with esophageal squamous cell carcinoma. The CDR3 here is CASSPRGQAQAPLHF. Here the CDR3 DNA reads TGTGCCAGCAGTCCCCGGGGTCAGGCCCAAGCACCCCTCCACTTT.